This T cell receptor (beta chain) stems from a study of prognosis after radiotherapy for stage I lung cancer. Study at large: In about 14 patients the disease was a newly diagnosed primary stage I lung tumor, whereas about 5 had oligometastatic NSCLC following surgical resection of the primary tumor. Under 15 men and over five women, aged about 50 to 84 and with a median age of roughly 74 years, made up the patients. Histology showed adenocarcinoma in around 12 patients versus squamous cell carcinoma in more than five. Study-wide points: Reportedly, patients with and without metastases differed in TRBV and TRBJ gene usage.

Multiplex PCR in two rounds served to amplify TCR beta CDR3 from genomic DNA. First-round PCR employed TRBV- and TRBJ-specific primers for each gene. Via MiXCR, TCRdb re-called the multiplex PCR reads, giving one row per CDR3 protein. The top ten clones hold around a third of a sample with 15,000 to 20,000 distinct CDR3 sequences, 45% to 55% of them seen once. The germline V gene encodes CDR1 SGHTA and CDR2 FQGNSA. This CDR3 region has 19 residues. Trimming took 10 bases from V and 0 from J; bases not matched to a gene: 14. This clonotype was recorded many times. What it recognizes is unknown. Sample: PBMCs, taken before or after stereotactic body radiation therapy (not recorded which). This clonotype was obtained from a donor over 45 with non-small cell lung cancer. The rearrangement links TRBV7-2 to TRBJ2-1; TRBD2 aligns across 14 bases. The CDR3 sequence: CAKYRQGLAGEASYNEQFF. Written as DNA, the CDR3 is TGTGCCAAGTATCGGCAGGGACTAGCGGGGGAGGCCTCCTACAATGAGCAGTTCTTC.